This is a list of T cell receptor beta chains from one sample in a study of blood T cell repertoires in COVID-19. Assay: immunoSEQ multiplex PCR; the TCRdb copy retains only in-frame clones and omits some. The repertoire holds 150,000 to 200,000 clones, with approximately 80% as singletons. The specimen was PBMCs or T cells enriched from blood (not recorded which). The receptors originated from a woman aged 60-75 years who had recovered from COVID-19. Both conserved end residues are part of each CDR3. D genes are given only for firm matches. A clone size is listed for some rows: how often the clone was seen (once, few, many), or a class if it is expanded.

j_call	clone_size	d_call	v_call	cdr3_nt	cdr3_aa
TRBJ2-5	NA	TRBD2	TRBV11-2	TGTGCCAGCAGCCGGGGGGGTGCAGAGACCCAGTACTTC	CASSRGGAETQYF
TRBJ2-7	many	TRBD1	TRBV7-9	TGTGCCAGCAGCTTATCTCGCGACAGGGCCTACGAGCAGTACTTC	CASSLSRDRAYEQYF
TRBJ1-4	NA	TRBD1	TRBV10-3	TGTGCCATCAGTGAGTGGGGACAGGGTAATGAAAAACTGTTTTTT	CAISEWGQGNEKLFF
TRBJ2-3	NA	NA	TRBV5-1	TGCGCCAGCAGCCAAGCGACTAGTTCAATCGGGACAGATACGCAGTATTTT	CASSQATSSIGTDTQYF
TRBJ2-1	NA	NA	TRBV11-3	TGTGCCAGCAGCTTAGAGGCTGTCAATGAGCAGTTCTTC	CASSLEAVNEQFF
TRBJ1-1	few	NA	TRBV6-5	TGTGCCAGCAGGGTAGAGCTTTCCGGGAGTACAGCTTTCTTT	CASRVELSGSTAFF
TRBJ2-2	NA	NA	TRBV12-3/TRBV12-4	TGTGCCAGCAGGGTAGGGGTAACCGGGGAGCTGTTTTTT	CASRVGVTGELFF
TRBJ1-6	NA	NA	TRBV29-1	TGCAGCGTGAGAGACAGCTCTGGGGCCCTCCACTTT	CSVRDSSGALHF
TRBJ2-5	NA	NA	TRBV3-1/TRBV3-2	TGTGCCAGCAGCCAAGCATTCGCGAAAGAGACCCAGTACTTC	CASSQAFAKETQYF
TRBJ2-7	NA	TRBD2	TRBV27	TGTGCCAGCAGTATAAGAAAGACTAGCGGCTATACCTACGAGCAGTACTTC	CASSIRKTSGYTYEQYF
TRBJ2-2	few	TRBD2	TRBV2	TGTGCCAGCAGTGATCGGGGGGTCGGGGAGCTGTTTTTT	CASSDRGVGELFF
TRBJ1-4	NA	TRBD1	TRBV27	TGTGCCAGCAGGAACTCGGGACAGGGAGCTTTTGAAAAACTGTTTTTT	CASRNSGQGAFEKLFF
TRBJ1-2	NA	NA	TRBV6-4	TGTGCCAGCAGTGACTCCCCACATCCCGAGGGCTATGGCTACACCTTC	CASSDSPHPEGYGYTF
TRBJ1-4	NA	TRBD1	TRBV5-1	TGCGCCAGCAGCGGGGGGACAGTCGAAAAACTGTTTTTT	CASSGGTVEKLFF
TRBJ2-2	once	NA	TRBV2	TGTGCCAGCAGTGAATCGACAGGTGGGACCGGGGAGCTGTTTTTT	CASSESTGGTGELFF
TRBJ2-7	NA	TRBD1	TRBV28	TGTGCCAGCAGTTCCCCACCCGGACAGGGTGAAACCTACGAGCAGTACTTC	CASSSPPGQGETYEQYF
TRBJ2-7	once	NA	TRBV10-3	TGTGCCATCACCAACTCCTACGAGCAGTACTTC	CAITNSYEQYF
TRBJ1-1	NA	TRBD1	TRBV11-3	TGTGCCAGCAGCTCAGGACAGGGGGAGAACACTGAAGCTTTCTTT	CASSSGQGENTEAFF
TRBJ2-7	once	NA	TRBV4-2	TGTGCCAGCAGCCAAGATATGAACAGGGAATGGAGCGAGCAGTACTTC	CASSQDMNREWSEQYF
TRBJ2-2	NA	TRBD1	TRBV24-1	TGTGCCACCAGTCGGGGTGGGACAGGGAACACCGGGGAGCTGTTTTTT	CATSRGGTGNTGELFF
TRBJ2-7	NA	NA	TRBV11-2	TGTGCCAGCAGCGAACAGGGTTACGAGCAGTACTTC	CASSEQGYEQYF
TRBJ1-2	NA	NA	TRBV7-2	TGTGCCAGCAGCGCCGGAGGCAGCTCCTATGGCTACACCTTC	CASSAGGSSYGYTF
TRBJ2-2	NA	TRBD1	TRBV27	TGTGCCAGCAGTTTAACCCTAATGACAGGGCGCACCGGGGAGCTGTTTTTT	CASSLTLMTGRTGELFF
TRBJ2-2	NA	TRBD1	TRBV6-5	TGTGCCAGCAGATTCGACAGGGCCGGGGAGCTGTTTTTT	CASRFDRAGELFF
TRBJ1-1	once	NA	TRBV18	TGTGCCAGCTCACCCTACAGCACCATGAACACTGAAGCTTTCTTT	CASSPYSTMNTEAFF
TRBJ1-6	NA	TRBD1	TRBV5-4	TGTGCCTTCCGGGACAGTACTTCACCCCTCCACTTT	CAFRDSTSPLHF
TRBJ1-1	NA	TRBD1	TRBV9	TGTGCCAGCAGCGTAGTGGACAGGGTAGACACTGAAGCTTTCTTT	CASSVVDRVDTEAFF
TRBJ1-2	NA	NA	TRBV2	TGTGCCAGCAGTGGCGGGGCGGGGAATGGCTACACCTTC	CASSGGAGNGYTF
TRBJ2-5	NA	NA	TRBV10-2	TGCGCCAGCAAAGGGGGGGGAGGGACAGAGACCCAGTACTTC	CASKGGGGTETQYF
TRBJ1-4	NA	NA	TRBV10-2	TGCGCCAGTCGGGAGACAACTAATGAAAAACTGTTTTTT	CASRETTNEKLFF
TRBJ2-5	NA	NA	TRBV7-2	TGTGCCAGCAGCTTATATGAGACCCAGTACTTC	CASSLYETQYF
TRBJ2-3	NA	NA	TRBV19	TGTGCCAGTAATCGCGGGGTAAGCACAGATACGCAGTATTTT	CASNRGVSTDTQYF
TRBJ1-1	NA	TRBD1	TRBV7-3	TGTGCCAGCAGCACAACAGGGGCGAACACTGAAGCTTTCTTT	CASSTTGANTEAFF
TRBJ2-3	NA	TRBD2	TRBV30	TGTGCCTGGAGTTTAACTAGCGGGGGGGCAGATACGCAGTATTTT	CAWSLTSGGADTQYF
TRBJ2-7	few	NA	TRBV3-1/TRBV3-2	TGTGCCAGCAGCCAAGGTATCCGGTCCACCTACGAGCAGTACTTC	CASSQGIRSTYEQYF
TRBJ2-7	NA	TRBD1	TRBV18	TGTGCCAGCTCATCTACAGGGGGATCCTACCCTCAGTACTTC	CASSSTGGSYPQYF
TRBJ2-1	NA	TRBD1	TRBV9	TGTGCCAGCAGCAAAGGGACAGAGTACAATGAGCAGTTCTTC	CASSKGTEYNEQFF
TRBJ1-3	NA	TRBD1	TRBV5-1	TGCGCCAGCAGCTTGGAAGGGACAGGGGTACGGAGGTCTGGAAACACCATATATTTT	CASSLEGTGVRRSGNTIYF
TRBJ2-1	few	NA	TRBV7-2	TGTGCCAGCAGCCCAGGGGGGTCTCGGAATGAGCAGTTCTTC	CASSPGGSRNEQFF
TRBJ1-5	NA	NA	TRBV5-4	TGTGCCAGCAGCTTGGAGGGGGGCAATCAGCCCCAGCATTTT	CASSLEGGNQPQHF
TRBJ2-1	NA	NA	TRBV5-1	TGCGCCAGCAGCTTGGGGGGGACAAATGAGCAGTTCTTC	CASSLGGTNEQFF
TRBJ2-5	NA	NA	TRBV5-1	TGCGCCAGCAGCTCGGGTACGGCGGAGACCCAGTACTTC	CASSSGTAETQYF
TRBJ1-6	NA	TRBD1	TRBV3-1/TRBV3-2	TGTGCCAGCAGCCAATCCGGGACAGGGCGCAATTCACCCCTCCACTTT	CASSQSGTGRNSPLHF
TRBJ1-1	NA	NA	TRBV24-1	TGTGCCACCAGGGGCGCCACTGAAGCTTTCTTT	CATRGATEAFF
TRBJ2-2	NA	NA	TRBV23-1	TGCGCCAGCAGTCCCTCGGGCGTTAGCGCGAACACCGGGGAGCTGTTTTTT	CASSPSGVSANTGELFF
TRBJ2-1	NA	NA	TRBV3-1/TRBV3-2	TGTGCCAGCAGCCAATCCAGGGGCGGTGAGCAGTTCTTC	CASSQSRGGEQFF
TRBJ2-7	NA	TRBD1	TRBV28	TGTGCCAGCGGACGTGCAGGGGGCTTTTACGAGCAGTACTTC	CASGRAGGFYEQYF
TRBJ2-7	NA	NA	TRBV6-5	TGTGCCAGCAGTTACTCGTTTCGGAGCCGAGCCTACGAGCAGTACTTC	CASSYSFRSRAYEQYF
TRBJ1-2	NA	NA	TRBV12-3/TRBV12-4	TGTGCCAGCAGTACCTGGGAGGGAGCGGGCTACACCTTC	CASSTWEGAGYTF
TRBJ2-1	few	TRBD2	TRBV27	TGTGCCACCACGGCCAGGGCGGGAGTCTCCTACAATGAGCAGTTCTTC	CATTARAGVSYNEQFF
TRBJ2-7	few	TRBD1	TRBV30	TGTGCCTGGAATAGCGGACAGGGTGGCGAGCAGTACTTC	CAWNSGQGGEQYF
TRBJ1-1	NA	NA	TRBV7-8	TGTGCCAGCAGCCCCGGGACACTTAACACTGAAGCTTTCTTT	CASSPGTLNTEAFF
TRBJ2-5	once	NA	TRBV9	TGTGCCAGCAGCGCTGGGACTCAAGAGACCCAGTACTTC	CASSAGTQETQYF
TRBJ1-2	NA	TRBD1	TRBV5-5	TGTGCCAGCAGCTTGGATCCGGACAGGCGCTATGGCTACACCTTC	CASSLDPDRRYGYTF
TRBJ1-2	NA	TRBD1	TRBV20-1	TGCAGTGGGACAGGGGACTATGGCTACACCTTC	CSGTGDYGYTF
TRBJ1-3	NA	NA	TRBV10-3	TGTGCCATCAATACGGCCATGGGAGACACCATATATTTT	CAINTAMGDTIYF
TRBJ1-5	NA	NA	TRBV2	TGTGCCAGCAGCCTAGTGTGGCATCAGCCCCAGCATTTT	CASSLVWHQPQHF